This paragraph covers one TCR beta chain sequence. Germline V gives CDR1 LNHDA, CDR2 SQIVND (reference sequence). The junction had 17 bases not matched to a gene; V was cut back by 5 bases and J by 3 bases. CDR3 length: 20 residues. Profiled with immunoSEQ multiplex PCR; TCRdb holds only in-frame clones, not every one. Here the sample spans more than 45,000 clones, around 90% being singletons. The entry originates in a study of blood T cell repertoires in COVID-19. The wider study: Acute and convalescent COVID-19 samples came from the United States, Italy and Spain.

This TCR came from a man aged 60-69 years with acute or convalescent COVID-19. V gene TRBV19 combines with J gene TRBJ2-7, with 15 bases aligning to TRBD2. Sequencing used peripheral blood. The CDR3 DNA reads TGTGCCAGTAGTGTAACCGGGACTAGCGGGAGGCCCAATATCTACTACGAGCAGTACTTC. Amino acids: CASSVTGTSGRPNIYYEQYF.